What follows is one T cell receptor beta chain and its context. Its target is unknown. The data derive from a study of cytotoxic CD8 clonotypes in ibrutinib-treated CLL. The CDR3 covers 14 residues. J gave up 2 bases and V 6 bases, and 6 bases lay outside the gene matches. Germline V gives CDR1 LGHNA, CDR2 YNFKEQ. Study-level results: Pretreatment clonality was elevated relative to age-matched healthy donors and paralleled circulating CD8+ T-cell counts.

TCRdb keeps only in-frame clones here, not all; method: immunoSEQ multiplex PCR. The sample has about 40,000 clones, just over 70% seen once. The chain combines TRBV4-2 with TRBJ2-5; 7 positions match TRBD1. The source material was PBMCs, sampled at disease progression, from a patient treated with ibrutinib. The sequence came from a human donor with chronic lymphocytic leukemia. CDR3 region: CASSRDSQQETQYF. The CDR3 region has the DNA TGTGCCAGCAGTCGGGACAGCCAGCAAGAGACCCAGTACTTC.